These T cell receptor beta chains were read from a single sample in a study of shared clonotypes between healthy human individuals. Assay: immunoSEQ multiplex PCR; the TCRdb copy retains only in-frame clones and omits some. The sample lists under 1,100,000 clones, roughly 70% occurring once. Sequencing used memory CD4+ T cells sorted from blood. The receptors stem from a man younger than 35 in good health. Each CDR3 is given with its conserved first and last residue. The D gene is left open where the match is weak. Size values are once, few and many counts, or a class for expanded clones, and some rows have none.

TRBV19,TRBJ2-6,14,.,.,TGTGCCAGTAGTGCTGGCTCTGGGGCCAACGTCCTGACTTTC,CASSAGSGANVLTF
TRBV19,TRBJ1-6,13,.,.,TGTGCCAGTAGACAGGGCCTGAATTCACCCCTCCACTTT,CASRQGLNSPLHF
TRBV5-1,TRBJ2-5,16,TRBD1,.,TGCGCCAGCAGAACCGGGACAGGGGGCGCCCAGGGGACCCAGTACTTC,CASRTGTGGAQGTQYF
TRBV11-2,TRBJ2-1,19,TRBD2,once,TGTGCCAGCAGCTCAACGGGACTAGCGGGAGGAAGGGGCTACAATGAGCAGTTCTTC,CASSSTGLAGGRGYNEQFF
TRBV4-1,TRBJ1-5,15,.,.,TGCGCCAGCAGCCAATTCCACGGGGAGGCGCAGCCCCAGCATTTT,CASSQFHGEAQPQHF
TRBV5-4,TRBJ2-7,14,.,.,TGTGCCAGCAGCAGTCCCGGGACACCTGCCGAGCAGTACTTC,CASSSPGTPAEQYF
TRBV30,TRBJ2-2,12,.,.,TGTGCCTGGTCCCAGGGAATCGGGGAGCTGTTTTTT,CAWSQGIGELFF
TRBV18,TRBJ1-1,15,TRBD1,few,TGTGCCAGCTCACCATTTGGGACAGCGAACACTGAAGCTTTCTTT,CASSPFGTANTEAFF
TRBV30,TRBJ2-1,12,.,.,TGTGCCTGGCGGAGGGACGGCGTCGAGCAGTTCTTC,CAWRRDGVEQFF
TRBV30,TRBJ1-5,14,.,few,TGTGCCTGGAGTGGGCGCCTTAGCAATCAGCCCCAGCATTTT,CAWSGRLSNQPQHF
TRBV11-2,TRBJ2-2,14,.,few,TGTGCCAGCAGCTCTTTTGTGGGGGCCGGGGAGCTGTTTTTT,CASSSFVGAGELFF
TRBV25-1,TRBJ1-3,15,.,.,TGTGCCAGCAGTGCAACAGTTAGCTCTGGAAACACCATATATTTT,CASSATVSSGNTIYF